What follows describes a single T cell receptor beta chain. Original data processing: It was from reference gene primer amplification that nucleated cell counts were estimated. Libraries were prepared by immunoSEQ multiplex PCR; TCRdb keeps only in-frame clonotypes and omits some of them. The V and J calls and clone size were taken over from that table, and D and trimming were inferred from the DNA. The profile shows about 110,000 clones, more than 75% of them singletons. The data originate from a study of blood T cell repertoires in COVID-19. On the study more broadly: Whether acute or convalescent, the COVID-19 samples came from the United States, Italy and Spain. Sources were T cells, B-cell-depleted T cells, or PBMCs; the material itself was cDNA or gDNA.

The sample comprised peripheral blood. The receptor comes from a woman aged 50 to 65 with acute or convalescent COVID-19.

The CDR3 DNA reads TGTGCCAGCAGCGCCGCTCGCGGGGTTCGTAACACCGGGGAGCTGTTTTTT. It translates to CASSAARGVRNTGELFF. The chain carries TRBV2 and TRBJ2-2; the D gene is possibly TRBD2 (6 bases). CDR3 length: 17 amino acids. The V and J ends lost 6 bases and 2 bases respectively, with 19 bases between them. In germline, CDR1 is SNHLY, CDR2 FYNNEI.